Below are 22 T cell receptor beta chains sequenced from a single sample in a study of blood T cells in healthy people across ages. Sample-barcoded 5' priming and a J-beta primer mix drove a second PCR of about 6 to 12 cycles. Each CDR3 protein is one row after TCRdb ran MiXCR on the 5' RACE reads. The data hold about 1,500,000 distinct CDR3 sequences, with 42% observed a single time. The sample comprised blood. The source is a woman between 18 and 29 years old in good health.

This clonotype occurred once. The chain joins TRBV18 to TRBJ2-7; no firm D call. Germline loops: CDR1 KGHSH, CDR2 LQKENI. V lost 2 bases and J 7 bases, leaving 18 bases between the germline ends. The length of the CDR3 is 15 residues. This CDR3 reads CASSPGQYLFEEQYF. Here the CDR3 DNA reads TGTGCCAGCTCACCAGGGCAGTACTTGTTTGAGGAGCAGTACTTC. Together with reference TRBV18 and TRBJ2-7, the CDR3 gives the full variable domain: NAGVMQNPRHLVRRRGQEARLRCSPMKGHSHVYWYRQLPEEGLKFMVYLQKENIIDESGMPKERFSAEFPKEGPSILRIQQVVRGDSAAYFCASSPGQYLFEEQYFGPGTRLTVT.

This clonotype was recorded only once. J is TRBJ2-2 and V is TRBV10-3; D is uncertain. The length of the CDR3 is 13 residues. The germline V and J ends were trimmed by 3 bases and 7 bases, with 9 bases remaining between them. Germline CDR1 and CDR2: ENHRY and SYGVKD. CDR3 sequence reads: CAISDVVIGELFF. The CDR3 nucleotides are TGTGCCATCAGTGATGTCGTAATCGGGGAGCTGTTTTTT.

This clonotype came up a few times. The chain uses TRBV6-1 and TRBJ1-4; the D is unclear. The germline CDR1 and CDR2 sequences are MNHNS and SASEGT. The CDR3 has 15 amino acids. Trimming took 8 bases from V and 4 from J, leaving 17 bases between them. CDR3 amino acids: CASGPRGILNEKLFF. The CDR3 nucleotides read TGTGCCAGCGGCCCGCGCGGAATCCTTAATGAAAAACTGTTTTTT.

At least ten counts were recorded for this clonotype. The germline gene is not matched at one end of the junction; a read error may be the cause. The chain combines TRBV7-9 with TRBJ2-1; D is unclear. This CDR3 has 11 residues. Germline CDR1 and CDR2: SEHNR and FQNEAQ (reference sequence). The CDR3 region is CASSPENEQFF. CDR3 coding DNA: TGCGCCAGCAGCCCGGAGAATGAGCAGTTCTTC.

This clonotype has more than one count but fewer than ten. The genes are TRBV6-5 and TRBJ1-2, with a tentative D call TRBD1 (6 bases). Germline assignment: CDR1 MNHEY and CDR2 SVGAGI. Trimming took off 2 bases at V and 5 bases at J, with 12 bases between the two ends. This CDR3 is built from 14 residues. CDR3 amino acids: CASSYGGQDYGYTF. The CDR3 bases are TGTGCCAGCAGTTACGGGGGGCAAGATTATGGCTACACCTTC.

This chain uses TRBV5-1 with TRBJ2-1; 9 nucleotides agree with TRBD2. The germline V gene encodes CDR1 SGHRS and CDR2 YFSETQ. V dropped 3 bases and J dropped 5; count of bases not matched to a gene: 6. There are 15 residues in the CDR3. The CDR3 nucleotides are TGCGCCAGCAGCTCCTTAGCGGGAGACCACAATGAGCAGTTCTTC. Translation gives CASSSLAGDHNEQFF.

The genes are TRBV4-1 and TRBJ2-3; D uncertain. V was cut by 2 bases and J by 2 bases, with 11 bases left in between. Germline CDR1 reads MGHRA; CDR2 reads YSYEKL. The CDR3 covers 15 residues. The CDR3 region is CASSQIGPPTDTQYF. As DNA, the CDR3 is TGCGCCAGCAGCCAAATCGGACCCCCCACAGATACGCAGTATTTT.

This clonotype turned up a few times. The CDR3 coding sequence is TGTGCCAGCAGTCACAAATCACCCGACCCCTACGCCAAAAACATTCAGTACTTC. It specifies CASSHKSPDPYAKNIQYF. The chain links TRBV11-2 to TRBJ2-4; D is unresolved. This CDR3 contains 18 residues. Looked up from germline, CDR1 is SGHAT and CDR2 is FQNNGV. Trimming shortened V by 6 bases and J by 1 base, and 22 bases separated the two germline ends.

The chain uses TRBV28 and TRBJ2-2, with D tentatively TRBD1 (5 bases). Per the germline V gene, CDR1 is MDHEN and CDR2 is SYDVKM. The CDR3 totals 17 residues. The ends were cut back, 5 bases at V and 4 bases at J, with 20 bases in the middle. The CDR3 bases are TGTGCCAGCAGTCTTCAGGCGACAGTTCAGGGCACCGGGGAGCTGTTTTTT. Its translation is CASSLQATVQGTGELFF.

There are a few counts of this clonotype. V usage is TRBV12-3 or TRBV12-4 and J usage is TRBJ2-7; no firm D call. The CDR3 is 12 amino acids. The V gene lost 5 bases and the J gene lost 5 bases, with 10 bases spanning the gap. This CDR3 reads CASSLKMDEQYF. In nucleotides, the CDR3 is TGTGCCAGCAGTCTTAAGATGGACGAGCAGTACTTC.

The chain uses TRBV7-2 and TRBJ2-5, with 9 bases lining up with TRBD2. The DNA end is a closer match to TRBJ2-7, so the J assignment may be wrong. Germline-derived CDR1 and CDR2 are SGHTA and FQGNSA. This CDR3 region has 19 residues. The CDR3 bases are TGTGCCAGCAGCTCGCTGAGCTCCGGACTAGCGAGAAACCTCCACGAGCAGTACTTC. It encodes CASSSLSSGLARNLHEQYF.

The rearrangement uses TRBV4-2 and TRBJ2-1; tentatively, D is TRBD1 or TRBD2 (5 bases each). V lost 0 bases and J 0 bases, leaving 12 bases between the germline ends. This CDR3 region has 17 residues. The germline V gene has CDR1 LGHNA and CDR2 YNFKEQ. The CDR3 DNA reads TGTGCCAGCAGCCAAGACTGGGTAGGGACCTCCTACAATGAGCAGTTCTTC. It specifies CASSQDWVGTSYNEQFF.

This clonotype appeared a few times. CDR3 sequence reads: CASSPWGGSGRSTDTQYF. The CDR3 nucleotides read TGTGCCAGCAGCCCCTGGGGTGGTAGCGGGAGGAGCACAGATACGCAGTATTTT. The rearrangement links TRBV7-2 to TRBJ2-3, with TRBD2 matching 10 bases. Germline assignment: CDR1 SGHTA and CDR2 FQGNSA. The CDR3 has 18 residues. J gave up 0 bases and V 5 bases, and 11 bases lay outside the gene matches.

As for this clonotype: At one end, the junction sequence differs from germline, possibly due to a read error. V and J are TRBV27 and TRBJ2-3; 10 bases are a match to TRBD2. CDR1 is MNHEY and CDR2 is SMNVEV in the germline V gene (reference sequence). The CDR3 spans 16 residues. CDR3 coding DNA: TGTGCCAACAGTCCCCTCAGCGGGGGGGCCTTGGATACGCAGTATTTT. Protein product: CANSPLSGGALDTQYF.

V gene TRBV29-1 combines with J gene TRBJ1-5; 7 bases line up with TRBD1. The CDR3 is made up of 16 amino acids. Germline loops: CDR1 SQVTM, CDR2 ANQGSEA. CDR3 protein: CRFQVQTGYCNQPQHF. The CDR3 DNA reads TGCAGGTTTCAGGTGCAGACAGGGTATTGCAATCAGCCCCAGCATTTT.

The chain has TRBV12-3 or TRBV12-4 and TRBJ1-6; D ambiguous. This CDR3 spans 16 amino acids. Trimming shortened V by 6 bases and J by 10 bases, and 22 bases separated the two germline ends. This chain's CDR3 is CASRPDGQVGGSPLHF. The CDR3 nucleotides are TGTGCCAGCAGGCCCGACGGGCAGGTGGGCGGATCACCCCTCCACTTT.

V usage is TRBV20-1 and J usage is TRBJ1-1, with a possible D match to TRBD1 (5 bases). Germline loops: CDR1 DFQATT, CDR2 SNEGSKA (reference sequence). There are 15 residues in the CDR3. V shed 0 bases and J shed 2 bases, with 13 bases lying between them. In DNA, the CDR3 is TGCAGTGCTAGAGACCTAGGGACGGCCAACACTGAAGCTTTCTTT. Its translation is CSARDLGTANTEAFF.

The chain recombines TRBV20-1 with TRBJ2-1, with 7 bases aligning to TRBD2. CDR3 size: 16 residues. J gave up 2 bases and V 0 bases, and 7 bases lay outside the gene matches. Germline loops: CDR1 DFQATT, CDR2 SNEGSKA (reference sequence). CDR3: CSARDLGLGAYNEQFF. The CDR3 DNA sequence: TGCAGTGCTAGAGATCTAGGACTAGGGGCCTACAATGAGCAGTTCTTC.

In its sample, this clonotype was seen a few times. This sequence joins TRBV20-1 and TRBJ1-6; 9 bases match TRBD1. The CDR3 has 16 amino acids. The V gene end was trimmed by 3 bases and the J gene end by 4 bases; junction bases not matched to a gene: 7. Germline values: CDR1 DFQATT, CDR2 SNEGSKA (reference sequence). This chain's CDR3 is CSARGQGSRYNSPLHF. The DNA of the CDR3 is TGCAGTGCTAGGGGACAGGGTAGCAGATATAATTCACCCCTCCACTTT.

This clonotype appeared once. The chain joins TRBV28 to TRBJ2-1, with D uncertain. V was pared by 7 bases and J by 0 bases, with 13 bases between. The CDR3 loop spans 15 amino acids. The germline V gene encodes CDR1 MDHEN and CDR2 SYDVKM. The CDR3 nucleotides read TGTGCCAGCACCAAGGGCGGTAGCTCCTACAATGAGCAGTTCTTC. Protein: CASTKGGSSYNEQFF. The full variable domain, its missing parts supplied by reference TRBV28 and TRBJ2-1, is DVKVTQSSRYLVKRTGEKVFLECVQDMDHENMFWYRQDPGLGLRLIYFSYDVKMKEKGDIPEGYSVSREKKERFSLILESASTNQTSMYLCASTKGGSSYNEQFFGPGTRLTVL.

The V gene is TRBV9, the J gene TRBJ2-3, with TRBD2 matching over 7 bases. This CDR3 comprises 14 residues. Germline V gene sequence: CDR1 SGDLS, CDR2 YYNGEE. V shed 5 bases, J shed 6 bases, and the junction held 9 bases outside the gene matches. The CDR3 DNA sequence: TGTGCCAGCAGTCCAAGCGGGGCCCGTGATACGCAGTATTTT. This sequence encodes CASSPSGARDTQYF.

The chain uses TRBV10-1 and TRBJ1-2; D unclear. The V gene lost 3 bases and the J gene lost 4 bases, with 12 bases spanning the gap. The germline CDR1 and CDR2 sequences are WNHNN and SYGVQD (reference sequence). CDR3 size: 14 residues. CDR3 protein: CASSDGTGRYGYTF. The CDR3 DNA reads as TGCGCCAGCAGTGACGGTACGGGCCGCTATGGCTACACCTTC.